The present TCR beta chain was sequenced within a study of shared clonotypes between healthy human individuals. Repertoires were generated with immunoSEQ multiplex PCR, while TCRdb's copy carries only in-frame clones and drops some. The sample consists of 2 million to 3 million clones, roughly 93% of them appearing once. Germline values: CDR1 MGHRA, CDR2 YSYEKL. The CDR3 runs 18 residues. The V end was cut by 4 bases, the J end by 4 bases, with 26 bases between. In regard to this clone: Its antigen is not known.

Study-wide points: For naive CD4 cells, roughly 5% of clonotypes were shared across a few donors.

Donors were healthy HIV-negative adults without recently reported acute infections or vaccinations. The sample consisted of naive CD4+ T cells from PBMCs. As for subset: CD45RA+ positively selected. This rearrangement joins TRBV4-1 to TRBJ2-7; tentative D call: TRBD1 (6 bases). The receptor was derived from a man in his late teens or twenties in good health. Some clones in this sample may be carry-over from other donors' samples. CDR3 coding DNA: TGCGCCAGCAGCCCGGGGCCTCTAGCCCAGTTGGGGACATACGAGCAGTACTTC. Translated: CASSPGPLAQLGTYEQYF.